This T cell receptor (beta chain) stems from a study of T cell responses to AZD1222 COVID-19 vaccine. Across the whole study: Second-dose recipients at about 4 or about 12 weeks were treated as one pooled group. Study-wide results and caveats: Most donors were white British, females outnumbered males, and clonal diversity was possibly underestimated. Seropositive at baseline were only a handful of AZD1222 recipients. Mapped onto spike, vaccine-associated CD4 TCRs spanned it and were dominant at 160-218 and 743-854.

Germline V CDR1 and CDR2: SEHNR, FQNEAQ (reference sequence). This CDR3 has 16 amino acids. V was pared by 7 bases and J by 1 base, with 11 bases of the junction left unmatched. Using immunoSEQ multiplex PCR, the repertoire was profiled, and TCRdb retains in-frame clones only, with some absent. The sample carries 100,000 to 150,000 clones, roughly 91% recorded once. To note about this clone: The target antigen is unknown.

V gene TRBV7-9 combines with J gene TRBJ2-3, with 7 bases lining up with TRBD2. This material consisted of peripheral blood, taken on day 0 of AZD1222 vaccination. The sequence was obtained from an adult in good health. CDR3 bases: TGTGCCAGCACCTTTGGGGGGGGTTTCGGCACAGATACGCAGTATTTT. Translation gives CASTFGGGFGTDTQYF.